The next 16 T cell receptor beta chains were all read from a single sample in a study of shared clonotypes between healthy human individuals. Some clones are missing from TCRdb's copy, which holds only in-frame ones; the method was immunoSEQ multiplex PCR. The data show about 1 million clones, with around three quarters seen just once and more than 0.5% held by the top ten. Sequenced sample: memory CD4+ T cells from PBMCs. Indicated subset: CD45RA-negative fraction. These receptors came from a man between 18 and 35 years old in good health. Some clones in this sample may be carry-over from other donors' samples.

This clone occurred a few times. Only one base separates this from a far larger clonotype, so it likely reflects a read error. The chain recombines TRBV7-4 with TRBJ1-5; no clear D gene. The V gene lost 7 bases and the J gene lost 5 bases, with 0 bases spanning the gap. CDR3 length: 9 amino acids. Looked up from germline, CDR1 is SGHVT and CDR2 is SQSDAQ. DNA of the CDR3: TGTGCCAGCAATCAGCCCCAGCATTTT. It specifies CASNQPQHF.

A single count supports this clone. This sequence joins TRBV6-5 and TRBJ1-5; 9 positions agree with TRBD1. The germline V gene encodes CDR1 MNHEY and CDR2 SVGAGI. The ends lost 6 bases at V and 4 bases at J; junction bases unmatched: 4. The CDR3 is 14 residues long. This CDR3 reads CASSLGQGNQPQHF. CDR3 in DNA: TGTGCCAGCAGCCTGGGACAGGGTAATCAGCCCCAGCATTTT.

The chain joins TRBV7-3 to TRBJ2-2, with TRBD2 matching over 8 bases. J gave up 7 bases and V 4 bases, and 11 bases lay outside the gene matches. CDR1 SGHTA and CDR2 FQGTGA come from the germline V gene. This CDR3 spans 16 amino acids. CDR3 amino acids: CASSSQRALAGGELFF. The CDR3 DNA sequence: TGTGCCAGCAGCTCCCAGCGGGCGCTAGCGGGCGGGGAGCTGTTTTTT.

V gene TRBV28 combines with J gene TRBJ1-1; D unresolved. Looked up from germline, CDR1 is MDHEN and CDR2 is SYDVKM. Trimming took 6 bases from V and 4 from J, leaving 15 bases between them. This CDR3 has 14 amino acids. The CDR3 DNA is TGTGCCAGCAGCCCTAGGCACTGGAGCACTGAAGCTTTCTTT. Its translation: CASSPRHWSTEAFF.

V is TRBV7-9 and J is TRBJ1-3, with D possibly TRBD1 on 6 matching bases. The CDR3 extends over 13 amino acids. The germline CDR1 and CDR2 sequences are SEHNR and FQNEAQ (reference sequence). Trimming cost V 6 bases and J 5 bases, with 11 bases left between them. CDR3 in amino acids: CASRTGQRNTIYF. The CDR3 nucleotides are TGTGCCAGCAGAACCGGACAGAGAAACACCATATATTTT.

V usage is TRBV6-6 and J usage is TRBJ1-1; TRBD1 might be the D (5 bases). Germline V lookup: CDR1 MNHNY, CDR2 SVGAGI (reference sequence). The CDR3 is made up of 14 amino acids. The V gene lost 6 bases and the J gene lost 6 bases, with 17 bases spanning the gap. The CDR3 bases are TGTGCCAGCAGGTCCATCCGAGGGGTCTCTGAAGCTTTCTTT. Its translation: CASRSIRGVSEAFF.

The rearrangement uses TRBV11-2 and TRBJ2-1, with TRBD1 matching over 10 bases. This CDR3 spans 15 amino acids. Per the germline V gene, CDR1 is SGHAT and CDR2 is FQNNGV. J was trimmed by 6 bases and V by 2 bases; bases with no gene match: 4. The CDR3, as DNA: TGTGCCAGCAGCTTAAGACAGGGGGCCTCCAATGAGCAGTTCTTC. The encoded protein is CASSLRQGASNEQFF.

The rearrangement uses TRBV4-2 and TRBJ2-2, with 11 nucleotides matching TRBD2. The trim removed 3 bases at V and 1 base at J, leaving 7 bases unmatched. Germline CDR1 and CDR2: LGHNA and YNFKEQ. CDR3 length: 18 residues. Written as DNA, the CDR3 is TGTGCCAGCAGCCAGGCCGGCACTAGCGGGGGGAACACCGGGGAGCTGTTTTTT. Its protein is CASSQAGTSGGNTGELFF.

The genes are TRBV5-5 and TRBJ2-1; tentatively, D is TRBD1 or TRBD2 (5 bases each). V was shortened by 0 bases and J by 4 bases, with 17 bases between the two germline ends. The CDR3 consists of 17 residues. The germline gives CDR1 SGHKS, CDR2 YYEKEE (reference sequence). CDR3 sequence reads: CASSLAGTGPRYNEQFF. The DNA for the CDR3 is TGTGCCAGCAGCTTGGCGGGGACGGGTCCAAGATACAATGAGCAGTTCTTC.

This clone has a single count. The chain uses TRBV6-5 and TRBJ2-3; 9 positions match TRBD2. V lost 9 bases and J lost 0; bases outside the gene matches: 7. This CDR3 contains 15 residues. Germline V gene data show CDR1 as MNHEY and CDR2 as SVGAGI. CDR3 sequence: CASCRLAASTDTQYF. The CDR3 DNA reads TGTGCCAGTTGCAGACTAGCGGCTAGCACAGATACGCAGTATTTT.

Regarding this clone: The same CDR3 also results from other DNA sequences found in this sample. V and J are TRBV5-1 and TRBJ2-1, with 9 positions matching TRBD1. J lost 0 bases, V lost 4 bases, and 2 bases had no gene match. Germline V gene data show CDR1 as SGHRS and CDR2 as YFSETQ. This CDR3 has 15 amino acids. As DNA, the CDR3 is TGCGCCAGCAGCCGGGACAGGGACTCCTACAATGAGCAGTTCTTC. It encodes CASSRDRDSYNEQFF. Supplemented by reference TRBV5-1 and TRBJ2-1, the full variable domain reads KAGVTQTPRYLIKTRGQQVTLSCSPISGHRSVSWYQQTPGQGLQFLFEYFSETQRNKGNFPGRFSGRQFSNSRSEMNVSTLELGDSALYLCASSRDRDSYNEQFFGPGTRLTVL.

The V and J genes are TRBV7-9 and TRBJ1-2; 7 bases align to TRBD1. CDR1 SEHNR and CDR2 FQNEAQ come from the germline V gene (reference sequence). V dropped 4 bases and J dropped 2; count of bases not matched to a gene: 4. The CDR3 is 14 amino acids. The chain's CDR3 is CASSSGQSNYGYTF. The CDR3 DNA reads TGTGCCAGCAGCTCGGGACAGAGCAACTATGGCTACACCTTC.

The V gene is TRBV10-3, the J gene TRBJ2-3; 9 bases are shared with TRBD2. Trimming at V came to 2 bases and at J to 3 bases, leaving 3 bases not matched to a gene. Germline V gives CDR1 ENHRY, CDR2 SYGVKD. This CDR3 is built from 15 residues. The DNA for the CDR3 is TGTGCCATCAGTGAGGCGGGAGGGGAGACAGATACGCAGTATTTT. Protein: CAISEAGGETDTQYF.

The CDR3 coding sequence is TGTGCCAGCAGTATCACCGGGACAGGGCACTATGGCTACACCTTC. Translating it yields CASSITGTGHYGYTF. The chain links TRBV5-4 to TRBJ1-2, with 9 bases identical to TRBD1. The J segment lost 3 bases and the V segment lost 5 bases, leaving 8 bases of the junction unmatched. The V gene's germline CDR1 is SGHNT and CDR2 YYREEE (reference sequence). The length of the CDR3 is 15 residues.

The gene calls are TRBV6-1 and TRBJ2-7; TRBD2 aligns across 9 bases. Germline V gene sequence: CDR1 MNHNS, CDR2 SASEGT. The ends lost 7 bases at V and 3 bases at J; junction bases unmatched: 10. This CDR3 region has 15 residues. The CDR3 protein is CASTARAGGNYEQYF. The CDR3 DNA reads TGTGCCAGCACCGCAAGAGCGGGAGGCAACTACGAGCAGTACTTC.

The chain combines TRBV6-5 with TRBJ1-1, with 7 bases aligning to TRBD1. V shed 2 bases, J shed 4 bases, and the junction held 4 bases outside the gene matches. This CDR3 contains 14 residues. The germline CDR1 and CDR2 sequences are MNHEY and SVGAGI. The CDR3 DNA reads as TGTGCCAGCAGTTACAGGGGGCGGGGCACTGAAGCTTTCTTT. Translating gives CASSYRGRGTEAFF.